This TCR beta chain was retrieved from a study of PD-L1 blockade in urothelial cancer. Overall study context: The number of prior chemotherapy regimens per patient was 0 to 3.

CDR1 is SGHNT and CDR2 is YYREEE in the germline V gene (reference sequence). V lost 4 bases and J lost 14, with 26 bases in between. The CDR3 is 15 residues long. As for time point: pretreatment peripheral blood. Patients were living with locally advanced or metastatic urothelial carcinoma. Every PCR was spiked with synthetic TCR analog templates. Some clones are missing from TCRdb's copy, which holds only in-frame ones; the method was immunoSEQ multiplex PCR. Seen here are 45,000 to 70,000 clones, 85% observed once, and the top ten hold roughly 14%. Here the sequenced sample was PBMCs, taken around atezolizumab (anti-PD-L1) treatment. The chain couples TRBV5-4 to TRBJ2-3, with a possible D match to TRBD2 (7 bases). This receptor was obtained from a man aged 70-80 years with urothelial cancer. The CDR3 loop reads CASSLWGGDNRYAYF. The DNA for the CDR3 is TGTGCCAGCAGCCTTTGGGGGGGGGACAACAGATACGCGTATTTT.